The entry below describes one T cell receptor beta chain. Its antigen specificity is not known. It has no much larger one-base neighbor in the sample; base qualities were not kept. In light of the paper, this sample's time point label describes: longitudinal time-point 2. For unsorted PBMC libraries, 2 million PBMCs were used after storage in RNAlater at -80 degrees C until RNA extraction. The multiple sclerosis patients were enrolled in a US clinical protocol that used magnetic resonance imaging to evaluate disease progression. Peripheral blood was subjected to Ficoll-Hypaque density gradient centrifugation to isolate PBMCs, which were then cryopreserved in liquid nitrogen. cDNA was synthesized by template-switch 5'RACE using a primer carrying a 10-nucleotide random unique molecular identifier by which each TCR transcript was tagged. Every sequencing run yielded over 170 million TCR-beta sequences covering 15-18 subjects. Total RNA was extracted with the RNeasy kit. Using the KAPA Real-time Library Amplification kit, TCR-beta VDJ regions were amplified with primers for the TCR constant region and the 5'RACE anchor. Sample indexes and Illumina adaptors were added in a first PCR, and a second PCR then increased library yield. After Ampure bead purification, the roughly 650 bp TCR product was size-selected on a 2% E-gel SizeSelection system. Library quality was checked on a Bioanalyzer, concentration was measured with Qubit, and libraries were quantified with the Kapa Library Quantification kit before pooling. An Illumina HiSeq 2500 was used to sequence the libraries paired-end at 2 x 150 bp. To increase sequence diversity, roughly 23-30% phiX was spiked into each library pool. The paper's data handling went like this. Quality-filtered reads were processed with the UMI-based MiGEC pipeline, which removed over 80% of raw TCR sequences during error correction. VDJ genes were aligned to IMGT germline references, and each clonotype was defined by a unique CDR3 amino acid sequence together with V-J genes. VDJtools evaluated clonal expansion, Shannon diversity and CDR3 relatedness (CalcPairwiseDistances, ClusterSamples); CLCbio workbench built phylogenetic trees. Expanded clones were defined as having at least 8 unique UMIs, based on coefficient-of-variation modelling across technical triplicates. Clones were called with MiXCR by TCRdb after fastp trimmed the public reads at Q25, and only in-frame beta chains were retained. Identical CDR3 proteins give one entry, which carries the most common genes and DNA. The V and J calls and clone size are TCRdb's, not the authors'. The sample data list about 80,000 distinct CDR3 sequences, and about 5.6% of these were observed just once. The top ten clonotypes cover 7.9% of the sample.

The cysteine opens and the phenylalanine closes a CDR3 of 17 amino acids. Solely the CDR3 DNA is kept, with 51 bases framed from the first base. As encoded in the germline V gene, CDR1 is SGHRS while CDR2 is YFSETQ. V is pruned by 0 bases and J by 1 base, leaving 6 bases of the junction without a gene match. These data come from a study of neurological immune-mediated disorders (dated by TCRdb to between 2019 and 2020). For the wider study: Of the approximately 34 multiple sclerosis patients, roughly 30 had relapsing-remitting MS and 3 had secondary progressive MS. Using UMI-based sequencing, the study compared peripheral blood TCR-beta repertoires from patients with HTLV-I-associated myelopathy (HAM/TSP), patients with multiple sclerosis, and healthy controls. Each longitudinal HAM/TSP and healthy donor was sampled at 3 time-points spaced at roughly 3-45 month intervals. The cohort comprised about 70 subjects: 15 or so HAM/TSP patients, around 34 multiple sclerosis patients and some 20 healthy controls. Alongside PBMC samples, the set of more than 80 TCR-beta libraries contained longitudinal samples, technical triplicates, and paired CD4+ and CD8+ T-cell subsets that had been sorted.

What the research found in general, with its limitations: The MS cluster showed no association with clinical or MRI features, and the authors stated that larger cohorts are needed. In phylogenetic analysis, the repertoires of 18 of 34 MS patients grouped into a cluster of related CDR3 sequences, which suggests a possible signature at the repertoire level. No identical CDR3 amino acid sequences were found to be shared among expanded clones across subjects, suggesting that TCR-beta repertoires were private in all groups. TCR clonal expansion was highest in HAM/TSP patients and lowest in MS patients, with MS patients falling below even healthy controls.

Sequencing used PBMCs. In this chain, TRBV5-1 is recombined with TRBJ2-2; a stretch of 7 junction bases matches TRBD2. The receptor comes from a woman between 55 and 75 years old with multiple sclerosis. CDR3 region: CASSLAPGRGNTGELFF. The DNA sequence follows: TGCGCCAGCAGCTTGGCCCCGGGGAGGGGGAACACCGGGGAGCTGTTTTTT.